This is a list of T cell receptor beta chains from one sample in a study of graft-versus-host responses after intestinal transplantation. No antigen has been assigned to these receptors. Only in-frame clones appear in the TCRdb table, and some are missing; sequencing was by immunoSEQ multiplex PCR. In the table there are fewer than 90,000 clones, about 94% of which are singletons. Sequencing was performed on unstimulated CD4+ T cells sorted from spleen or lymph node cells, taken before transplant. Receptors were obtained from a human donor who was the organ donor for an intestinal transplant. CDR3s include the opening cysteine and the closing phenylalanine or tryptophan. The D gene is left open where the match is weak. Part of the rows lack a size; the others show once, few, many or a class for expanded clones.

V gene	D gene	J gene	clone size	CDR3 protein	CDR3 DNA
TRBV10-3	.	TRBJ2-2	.	CAISEITGELFF	TGTGCCATCAGTGAAATTACCGGGGAGCTGTTTTTT
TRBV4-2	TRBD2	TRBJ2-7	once	CASSQMYSQGGGSYEQYF	TGTGCCAGCAGCCAAATGTACTCGCAAGGCGGGGGGTCCTACGAGCAGTACTTC
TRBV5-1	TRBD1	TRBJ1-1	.	CASSLEGAAEAFF	TGCGCCAGCAGCTTGGAGGGGGCTGCTGAAGCTTTCTTT
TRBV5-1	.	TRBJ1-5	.	CASSLEPQGNQPQHF	TGCGCCAGCAGCTTAGAGCCCCAGGGCAATCAGCCCCAGCATTTT
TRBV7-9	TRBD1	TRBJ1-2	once	CASSFSGQGSGYTF	TGTGCCAGCAGCTTCTCGGGACAGGGTTCTGGCTACACCTTC
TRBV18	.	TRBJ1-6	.	CASSPGSGPMVSLHF	TGTGCCAGCTCACCAGGCTCAGGTCCAATGGTGTCCCTCCACTTT
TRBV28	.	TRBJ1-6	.	CASAGRGGRLYNSPLHF	TGTGCCAGCGCGGGAAGGGGGGGCCGCCTCTATAATTCACCCCTCCACTTT
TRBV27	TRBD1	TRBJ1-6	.	CASREGTASPLHF	TGTGCCAGCCGGGAGGGGACAGCGTCACCCCTCCACTTT
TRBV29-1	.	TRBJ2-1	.	CSEEKPGNEQFF	TGCAGCGAGGAGAAACCGGGCAATGAGCAGTTCTTC
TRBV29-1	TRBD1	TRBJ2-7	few	CSVGTGGYEQYF	TGCAGCGTTGGGACAGGGGGCTACGAGCAGTACTTC
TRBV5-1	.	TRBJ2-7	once	CASSPRGNYEQYF	TGCGCCAGCAGCCCCCGGGGGAACTACGAGCAGTACTTC
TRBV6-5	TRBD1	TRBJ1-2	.	CATRQGAYYGYTF	TGTGCCACCCGACAGGGGGCGTACTATGGCTACACCTTC
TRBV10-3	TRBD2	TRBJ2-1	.	CAIKERTSGAYNEQFF	TGTGCCATCAAAGAAAGGACTAGCGGGGCCTACAATGAGCAGTTCTTC
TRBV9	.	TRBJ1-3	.	CASSVGGASGNTIYF	TGTGCCAGCAGCGTAGGGGGGGCCTCTGGAAACACCATATATTTT
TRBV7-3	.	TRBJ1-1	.	CASSFAENTEAFF	TGTGCCAGCAGCTTTGCGGAGAACACTGAAGCTTTCTTT
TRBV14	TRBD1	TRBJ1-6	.	CASSSTGRFYNSPLHF	TGTGCCAGCAGCTCGACAGGGCGTTTTTATAATTCACCCCTCCACTTT
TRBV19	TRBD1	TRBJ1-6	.	CASNGPPGQGIPAYNSPLHF	TGTGCCAGTAATGGCCCCCCGGGACAGGGGATTCCGGCCTATAATTCACCCCTCCACTTT
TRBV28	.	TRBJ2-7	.	CASSPVDRASYEQYF	TGTGCCAGCAGTCCAGTCGACAGAGCCTCCTACGAGCAGTACTTC
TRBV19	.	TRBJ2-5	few	CASSIAASGQETQYF	TGTGCCAGTAGTATCGCAGCGAGCGGGCAAGAGACCCAGTACTTC
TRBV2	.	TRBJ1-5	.	CASRYSGNNQPQHF	TGTGCCAGCAGGTACTCAGGGAACAATCAGCCCCAGCATTTT